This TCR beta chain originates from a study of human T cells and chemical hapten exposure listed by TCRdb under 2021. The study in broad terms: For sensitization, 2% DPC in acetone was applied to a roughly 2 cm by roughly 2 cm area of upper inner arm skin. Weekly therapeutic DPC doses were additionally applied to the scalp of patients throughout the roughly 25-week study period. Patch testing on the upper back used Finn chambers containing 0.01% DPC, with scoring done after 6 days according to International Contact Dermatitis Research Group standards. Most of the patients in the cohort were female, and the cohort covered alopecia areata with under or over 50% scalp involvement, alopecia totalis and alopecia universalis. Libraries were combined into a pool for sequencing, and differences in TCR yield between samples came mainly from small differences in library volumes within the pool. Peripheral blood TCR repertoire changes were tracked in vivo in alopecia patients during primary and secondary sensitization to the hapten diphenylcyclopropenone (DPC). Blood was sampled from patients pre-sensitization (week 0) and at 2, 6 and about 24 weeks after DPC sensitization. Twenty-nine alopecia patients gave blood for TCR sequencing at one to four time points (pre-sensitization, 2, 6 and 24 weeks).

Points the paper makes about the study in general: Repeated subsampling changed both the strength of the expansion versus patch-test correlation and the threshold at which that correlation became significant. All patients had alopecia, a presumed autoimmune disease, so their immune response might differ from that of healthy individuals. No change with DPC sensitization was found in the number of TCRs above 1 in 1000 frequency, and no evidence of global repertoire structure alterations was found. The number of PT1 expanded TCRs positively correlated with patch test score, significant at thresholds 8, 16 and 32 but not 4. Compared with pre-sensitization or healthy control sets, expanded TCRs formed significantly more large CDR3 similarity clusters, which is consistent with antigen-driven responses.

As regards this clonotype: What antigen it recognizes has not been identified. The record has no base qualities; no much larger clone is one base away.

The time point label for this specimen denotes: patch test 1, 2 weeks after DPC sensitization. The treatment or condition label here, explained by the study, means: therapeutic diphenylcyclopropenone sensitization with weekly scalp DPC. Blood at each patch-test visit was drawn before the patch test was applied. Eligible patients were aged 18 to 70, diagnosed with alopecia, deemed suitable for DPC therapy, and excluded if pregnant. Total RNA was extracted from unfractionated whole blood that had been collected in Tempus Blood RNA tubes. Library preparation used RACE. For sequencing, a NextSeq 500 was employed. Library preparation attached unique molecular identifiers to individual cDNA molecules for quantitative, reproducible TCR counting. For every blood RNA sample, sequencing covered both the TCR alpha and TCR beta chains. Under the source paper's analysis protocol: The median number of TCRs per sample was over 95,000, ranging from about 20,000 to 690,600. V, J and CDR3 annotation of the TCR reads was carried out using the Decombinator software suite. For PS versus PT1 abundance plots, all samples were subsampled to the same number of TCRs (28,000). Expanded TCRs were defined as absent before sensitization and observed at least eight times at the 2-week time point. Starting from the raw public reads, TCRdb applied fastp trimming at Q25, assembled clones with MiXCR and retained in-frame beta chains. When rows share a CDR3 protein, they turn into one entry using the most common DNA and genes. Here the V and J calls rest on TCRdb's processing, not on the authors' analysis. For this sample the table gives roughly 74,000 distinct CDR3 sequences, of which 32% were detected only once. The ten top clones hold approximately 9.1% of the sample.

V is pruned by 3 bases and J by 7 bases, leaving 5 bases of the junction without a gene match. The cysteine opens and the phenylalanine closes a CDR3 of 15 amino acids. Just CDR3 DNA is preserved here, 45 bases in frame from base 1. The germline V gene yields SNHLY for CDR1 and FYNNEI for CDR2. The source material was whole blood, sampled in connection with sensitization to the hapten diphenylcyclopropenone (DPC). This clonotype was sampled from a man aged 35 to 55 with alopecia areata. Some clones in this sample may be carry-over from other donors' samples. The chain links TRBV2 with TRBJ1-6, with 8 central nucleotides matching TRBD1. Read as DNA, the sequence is TGTGCCAGCAGTGACAGGACAGGGCTGAATTCACCCCTCCACTTT. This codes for CASSDRTGLNSPLHF. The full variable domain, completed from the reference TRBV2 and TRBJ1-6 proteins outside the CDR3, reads EPEVTQTPSHQVTQMGQEVILRCVPISNHLYFYWYRQILGQKVEFLVSFYNNEISEKSEIFDDQFSVERPDGSNFTLKIRSTKLEDSAMYFCASSDRTGLNSPLHFGNGTRLTVT.